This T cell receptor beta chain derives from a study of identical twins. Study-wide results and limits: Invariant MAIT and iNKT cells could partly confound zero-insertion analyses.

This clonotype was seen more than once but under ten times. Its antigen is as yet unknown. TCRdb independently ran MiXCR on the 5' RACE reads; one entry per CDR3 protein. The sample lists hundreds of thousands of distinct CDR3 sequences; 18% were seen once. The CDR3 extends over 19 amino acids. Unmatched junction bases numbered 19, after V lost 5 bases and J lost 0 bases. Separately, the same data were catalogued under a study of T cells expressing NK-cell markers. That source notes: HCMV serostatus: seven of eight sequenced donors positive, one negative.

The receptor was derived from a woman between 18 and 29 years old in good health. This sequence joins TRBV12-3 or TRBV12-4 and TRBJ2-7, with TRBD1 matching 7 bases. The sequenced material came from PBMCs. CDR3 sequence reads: CASSRKGAGASVGSYEQYF. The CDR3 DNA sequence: TGTGCCAGCAGTCGCAAGGGGGCAGGGGCTTCGGTTGGCTCCTACGAGCAGTACTTC.